This TCR beta chain was captured in a study of human T cells and chemical hapten exposure. Across the whole study: The study lasted around 5 months, and patients were dosed weekly with diphenylcyclopropenone on the scalp throughout.

MiXCR was run by TCRdb on the RACE reads, yielding one entry per CDR3 protein. The table has approximately 370,000 distinct CDR3 sequences, 5% to 6.5% seen once. Time point defined: pre-sensitization, week 0. Stated treatment: therapeutic diphenylcyclopropenone sensitization with weekly scalp DPC. The length of the CDR3 is 15 residues. The V segment lost 5 bases and the J segment 4 bases; nucleotides outside the gene matches: 9. Germline CDR1 SGHTA, CDR2 FQGNSA. The rearrangement uses TRBV7-2 and TRBJ2-5; 8 bases agree with TRBD2. The source is a woman younger than 35 with alopecia areata. Some clones in this sample may be carry-over from other donors' samples. The sample in question was whole blood, obtained in connection with sensitization to the hapten diphenylcyclopropenone (DPC). The DNA for the CDR3 is TGTGCCAGCAGCGGCCAGCGGGGGCCCGGAGAGACCCAGTACTTC. It codes for CASSGQRGPGETQYF.